Presented here are 15 T cell receptor beta chains from one specimen sequenced in a study of blood T cell repertoires in COVID-19. Clones were read by immunoSEQ multiplex PCR, and TCRdb kept only the in-frame ones, dropping some. The sample lists about 210,000 clones, around 88% occurring once. Sample: PBMCs or T cells enriched from blood (not recorded which). These TCRs come from a man aged 40-49 years with acute COVID-19.

The chain employs TRBV6-5 and TRBJ1-1; a possible D gene is TRBD1 (6 bases). The germline V gene has CDR1 MNHEY and CDR2 SVGAGI. There are 15 residues in the CDR3. V lost 8 bases and J lost 0, with 16 bases in between. The CDR3 sequence: CASFRNREVNTEAFF. The CDR3 DNA is TGTGCCAGCTTTAGGAACAGGGAAGTGAACACTGAAGCTTTCTTT.

J is TRBJ2-4 and V is TRBV5-1; 7 nucleotides align to TRBD2. Looked up from germline, CDR1 is SGHRS and CDR2 is YFSETQ. J gave up 5 bases and V 7 bases, and 9 bases lay outside the gene matches. There are 14 residues in the CDR3. The CDR3 coding sequence is TGCGCCAGCGGCACAGCTAGCGGCGAAAACATTCAGTACTTC. This gives the protein CASGTASGENIQYF.

The chain uses TRBV6-5 and TRBJ2-1, with D unclear. This CDR3 contains 15 residues. Germline V gene data show CDR1 as MNHEY and CDR2 as SVGAGI. V lost 6 bases and J lost 0, with 12 bases in between. The CDR3 is CASRPHPYSYNEQFF. The CDR3 bases are TGTGCCAGCAGACCTCACCCCTACTCCTACAATGAGCAGTTCTTC.

Turning to this clone: Other DNA sequences in the same sample also yield this CDR3. The CDR3 DNA follows: TGTGCCAGCAGCTTAGCTAGCGGGAGGGCCGTCGACGAGCAGTACTTC. Translating it yields CASSLASGRAVDEQYF. This chain links TRBV7-2 with TRBJ2-7; 11 bases map to TRBD2. This CDR3 is built from 16 residues. With 0 bases clipped from V and 5 bases from J, the junction kept 6 bases outside the gene matches. CDR1 is SGHTA and CDR2 is FQGNSA in the germline V gene.

The chain combines TRBV29-1 with TRBJ2-4; D perhaps matches TRBD1 (6 bases). The CDR3 sequence is 12 residues long. V gave up 1 base and J gave up 6 bases, with 7 bases separating them. CDR1 and CDR2 (germline): SQVTM, ANQGSEA. CDR3: CSVEGDINIQYF. The CDR3 DNA reads as TGCAGCGTTGAAGGGGACATAAACATTCAGTACTTC.

This clone has a handful of counts. V gene TRBV5-1 combines with J gene TRBJ1-6; TRBD1 matches at 8 bases. From germline, CDR1 is SGHRS and CDR2 YFSETQ. CDR3 length: 14 residues. V shed 2 bases and J 7 bases; nucleotides not matched to a gene: 2. The chain's CDR3 is CASSLQGENSPLHF. CDR3 coding DNA: TGCGCCAGCAGCTTACAGGGGGAGAATTCACCCCTCCACTTT. Using reference TRBV5-1 and TRBJ1-6 for the parts outside the CDR3, the full variable domain is KAGVTQTPRYLIKTRGQQVTLSCSPISGHRSVSWYQQTPGQGLQFLFEYFSETQRNKGNFPGRFSGRQFSNSRSEMNVSTLELGDSALYLCASSLQGENSPLHFGNGTRLTVT.

This clone showed up just once. The chain employs TRBV18 and TRBJ1-3; 8 bases map to TRBD1. V shed 5 bases and J 8 bases; nucleotides not matched to a gene: 11. The CDR3 is made up of 15 amino acids. Per germline, CDR1 KGHSH and CDR2 LQKENI. The CDR3: CASSTNSGQADTIYF. In DNA, the CDR3 is TGTGCCAGCTCAACCAATTCGGGACAGGCGGACACCATATATTTT.

The rearrangement links TRBV5-6 to TRBJ2-6; D gene ambiguous. V was trimmed by 1 base and J by 0 bases, leaving 8 bases between them. The germline gives CDR1 SGHDT, CDR2 YYEEEE. The CDR3 contains 16 residues. Here the CDR3 DNA reads TGTGCCAGCAGCTTGACACTAATCTCTGGGGCCAACGTCCTGACTTTC. It is translated as CASSLTLISGANVLTF.

The rearrangement links TRBV4-2 to TRBJ2-2; 11 bases map to TRBD1. Per the germline V gene, CDR1 is LGHNA and CDR2 is YNFKEQ. The junction had 5 bases not matched to a gene; V was cut back by 3 bases and J by 2 bases. This CDR3 region has 17 residues. The CDR3: CASSHHGQGANTGELFF. The CDR3 nucleotides are TGTGCCAGCAGCCACCACGGACAGGGGGCCAACACCGGGGAGCTGTTTTTT.

This chain joins TRBV6-5 and TRBJ1-3; no clear D. CDR1 and CDR2 from the germline V gene are MNHEY and SVGAGI. Trimming removed 7 bases from V and 4 bases from J, with 14 bases in between. The CDR3 consists of 14 residues. CDR3 amino acids: CASTGGELGNTIYF. The CDR3 nucleotides read TGTGCCAGCACGGGAGGTGAGCTGGGAAACACCATATATTTT.

A remark on this clone: The same CDR3 arises from other DNA sequences in this sample as well. The gene calls are TRBV7-9 and TRBJ2-5; maybe TRBD1 (6 bases). From germline, CDR1 is SEHNR and CDR2 FQNEAQ (reference sequence). V gave up 0 bases and J gave up 1 base, with 6 bases separating them. There are 14 residues in the CDR3. Written as DNA, the CDR3 is TGTGCCAGCAGCTTAGCAGGGGGCCAAGAGACCCAGTACTTC. Its protein is CASSLAGGQETQYF.

This chain links TRBV16 with TRBJ2-3; TRBD1 aligns across 9 bases. V was clipped by 3 bases and J by 6 bases; unmatched bases: 13. Germline assignment: CDR1 KGHSY and CDR2 FQNENV. The CDR3 consists of 17 residues. In nucleotides, the CDR3 is TGTGCCAGCAGCCACCCGACAGGGGGTTGGTCGCCGGATACGCAGTATTTT. It specifies CASSHPTGGWSPDTQYF.

In this sample, this clone turned up once. The rearrangement links TRBV2 to TRBJ2-2, with D possibly TRBD1 on 5 matching bases. In germline, CDR1 is SNHLY, CDR2 FYNNEI. Trimming removed 5 bases from V and 0 bases from J, with 10 bases in between. The CDR3 is 15 residues long. The CDR3 region has the DNA TGTGCCAGCAGTTCAGGGCCCCCGAACACCGGGGAGCTGTTTTTT. This sequence encodes CASSSGPPNTGELFF.

This chain connects TRBV28 to TRBJ1-2; TRBD1 matches at 7 bases. This CDR3 comprises 14 residues. The germline CDR1 and CDR2 sequences are MDHEN and SYDVKM. Trimming cost V 4 bases and J 8 bases; bases outside gene matches: 10. For the CDR3, the DNA is TGTGCCAGCAGTTCCCCCGACAGGGTACGGGGCTACACCTTC. Protein sequence: CASSSPDRVRGYTF.

The chain has TRBV6-5 and TRBJ1-1; D is possibly TRBD1 (6 bases). The V and J ends lost 7 bases and 1 base respectively, with 13 bases between them. The CDR3 runs to 14 residues. Germline V CDR1 and CDR2: MNHEY, SVGAGI. CDR3 in DNA: TGTGCCAGCACCATACAGGGTGGGAACACTGAAGCTTTCTTT. Protein: CASTIQGGNTEAFF.